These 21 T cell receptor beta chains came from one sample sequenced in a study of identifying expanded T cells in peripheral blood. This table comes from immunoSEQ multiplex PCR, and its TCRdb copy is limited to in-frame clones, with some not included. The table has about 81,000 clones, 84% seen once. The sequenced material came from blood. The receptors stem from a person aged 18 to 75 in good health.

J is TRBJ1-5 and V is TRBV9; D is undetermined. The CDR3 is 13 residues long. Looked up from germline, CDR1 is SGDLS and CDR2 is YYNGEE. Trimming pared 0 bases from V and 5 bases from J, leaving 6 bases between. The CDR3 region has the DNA TGTGCCAGCAGCGTAGCTTCCGATCAGCCCCAGCATTTT. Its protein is CASSVASDQPQHF. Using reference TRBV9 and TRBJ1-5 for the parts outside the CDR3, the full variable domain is DSGVTQTPKHLITATGQRVTLRCSPRSGDLSVYWYQQSLDQGLQFLIQYYNGEERAKGNILERFSAQQFPDLHSELNLSSLELGDSALYFCASSVASDQPQHFGDGTRLSIL.

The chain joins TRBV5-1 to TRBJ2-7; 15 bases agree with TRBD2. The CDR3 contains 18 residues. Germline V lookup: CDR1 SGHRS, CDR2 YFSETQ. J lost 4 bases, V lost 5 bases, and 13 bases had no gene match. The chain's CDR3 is CASRLAYRGLAGGYEQYF. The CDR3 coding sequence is TGCGCCAGCAGGCTTGCTTACCGAGGACTAGCGGGAGGGTACGAGCAGTACTTC.

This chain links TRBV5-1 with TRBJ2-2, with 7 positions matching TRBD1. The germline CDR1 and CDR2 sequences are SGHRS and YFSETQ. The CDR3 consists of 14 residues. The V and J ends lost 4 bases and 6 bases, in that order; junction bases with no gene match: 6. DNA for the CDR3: TGCGCCAGCAGCCACACAGGGGATGCCGGGGAGCTGTTTTTT. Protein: CASSHTGDAGELFF.

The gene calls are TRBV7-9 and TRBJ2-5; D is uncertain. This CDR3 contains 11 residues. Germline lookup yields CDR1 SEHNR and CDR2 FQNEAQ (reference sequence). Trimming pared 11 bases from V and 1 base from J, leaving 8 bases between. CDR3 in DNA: TGTGCCTGCGACCCCCAAGAGACCCAGTACTTC. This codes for CACDPQETQYF.

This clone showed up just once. CDR3 residues: CASREDRGRFGYTF. The CDR3 DNA is TGTGCCAGCAGGGAGGACAGGGGGCGGTTCGGCTACACCTTC. The chain employs TRBV7-2 and TRBJ1-2; 11 bases match TRBD1. The V gene end was trimmed by 6 bases and the J gene end by 8 bases; junction bases not matched to a gene: 8. Germline CDR1 SGHTA, CDR2 FQGNSA. The CDR3 has 14 residues.

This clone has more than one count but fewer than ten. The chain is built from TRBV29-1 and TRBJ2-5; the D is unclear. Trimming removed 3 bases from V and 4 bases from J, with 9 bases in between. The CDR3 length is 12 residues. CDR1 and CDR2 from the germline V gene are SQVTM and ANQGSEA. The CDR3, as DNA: TGCAGCGTTGACTTACCCGGAGAGACCCAGTACTTC. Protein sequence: CSVDLPGETQYF.

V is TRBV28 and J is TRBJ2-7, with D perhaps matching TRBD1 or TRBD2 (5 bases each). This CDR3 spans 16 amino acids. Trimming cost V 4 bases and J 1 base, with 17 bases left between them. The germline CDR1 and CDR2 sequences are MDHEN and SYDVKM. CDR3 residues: CASSSIRGRGSYEQYF. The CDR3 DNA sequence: TGTGCCAGCAGTTCGATCCGGGGCCGAGGATCCTACGAGCAGTACTTC.

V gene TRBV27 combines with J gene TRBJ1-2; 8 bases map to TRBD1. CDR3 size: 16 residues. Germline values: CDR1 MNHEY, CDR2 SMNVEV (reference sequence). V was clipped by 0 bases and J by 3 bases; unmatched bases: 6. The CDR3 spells CASSLSGWGQDYGYTF. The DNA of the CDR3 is TGTGCCAGCAGTTTATCGGGCTGGGGACAGGACTATGGCTACACCTTC.

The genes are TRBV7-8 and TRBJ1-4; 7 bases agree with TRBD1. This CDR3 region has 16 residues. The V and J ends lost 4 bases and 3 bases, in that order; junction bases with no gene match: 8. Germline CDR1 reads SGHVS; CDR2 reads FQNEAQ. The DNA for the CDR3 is TGTGCCAGCAGCTATCTTAGACAGGGCGCTAATGAAAAACTGTTTTTT. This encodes CASSYLRQGANEKLFF. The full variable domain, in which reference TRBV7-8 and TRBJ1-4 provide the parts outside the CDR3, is GAGVSQSPRYKVAKRGQDVALRCDPISGHVSLFWYQQALGQGPEFLTYFQNEAQLDKSGLPSDRFFAERPEGSVSTLKIQRTQQEDSAVYLCASSYLRQGANEKLFFGSGTQLSVL.

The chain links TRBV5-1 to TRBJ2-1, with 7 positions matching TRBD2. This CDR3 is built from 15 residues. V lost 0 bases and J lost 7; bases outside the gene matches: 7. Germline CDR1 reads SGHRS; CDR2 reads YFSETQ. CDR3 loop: CASSLGGGVLNEQFF. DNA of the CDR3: TGCGCCAGCAGCTTGGGCGGGGGAGTGCTGAATGAGCAGTTCTTC.

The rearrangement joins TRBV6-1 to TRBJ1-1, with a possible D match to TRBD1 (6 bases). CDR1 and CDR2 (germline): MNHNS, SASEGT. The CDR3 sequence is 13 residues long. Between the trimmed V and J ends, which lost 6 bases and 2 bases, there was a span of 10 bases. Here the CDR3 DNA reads TGTGCCAGCAGGACAGGAGCTAACACTGAAGCTTTCTTT. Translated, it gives CASRTGANTEAFF.

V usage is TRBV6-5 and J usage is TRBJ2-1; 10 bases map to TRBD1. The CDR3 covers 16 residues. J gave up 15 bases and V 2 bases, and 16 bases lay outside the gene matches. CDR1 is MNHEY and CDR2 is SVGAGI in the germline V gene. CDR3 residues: CASSYKVTGGAVPRFF. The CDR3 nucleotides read TGTGCCAGCAGTTACAAAGTGACAGGGGGCGCGGTCCCCAGGTTCTTC.

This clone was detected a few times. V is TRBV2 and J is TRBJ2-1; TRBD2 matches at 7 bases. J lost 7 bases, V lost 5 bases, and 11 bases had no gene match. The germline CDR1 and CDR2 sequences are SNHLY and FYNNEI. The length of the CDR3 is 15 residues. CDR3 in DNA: TGTGCCAGCAGTACCCGGGGAGGGACGGGGAATGAGCAGTTCTTC. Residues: CASSTRGGTGNEQFF.

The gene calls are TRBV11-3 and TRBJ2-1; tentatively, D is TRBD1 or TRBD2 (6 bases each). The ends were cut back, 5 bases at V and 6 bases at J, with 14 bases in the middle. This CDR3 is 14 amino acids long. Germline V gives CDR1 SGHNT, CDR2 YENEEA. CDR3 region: CASSGDGGVNEQFF. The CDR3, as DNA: TGTGCCAGCAGCGGTGACGGGGGCGTCAATGAGCAGTTCTTC.

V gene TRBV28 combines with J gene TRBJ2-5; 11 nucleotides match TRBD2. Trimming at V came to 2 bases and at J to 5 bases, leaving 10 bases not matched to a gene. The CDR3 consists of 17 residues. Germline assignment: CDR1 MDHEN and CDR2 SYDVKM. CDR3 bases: TGTGCCAGCAGTTTAGGGCTAGCGGGAGGCAGCGGGGAGACCCAGTACTTC. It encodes CASSLGLAGGSGETQYF.

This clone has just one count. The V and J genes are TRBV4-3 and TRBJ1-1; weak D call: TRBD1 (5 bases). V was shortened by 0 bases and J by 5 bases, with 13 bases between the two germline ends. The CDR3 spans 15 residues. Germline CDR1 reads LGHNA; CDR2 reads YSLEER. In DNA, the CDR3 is TGCGCCAGCAGCCAAGACGTAGGGGTAGGGACTGAAGCTTTCTTT. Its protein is CASSQDVGVGTEAFF.

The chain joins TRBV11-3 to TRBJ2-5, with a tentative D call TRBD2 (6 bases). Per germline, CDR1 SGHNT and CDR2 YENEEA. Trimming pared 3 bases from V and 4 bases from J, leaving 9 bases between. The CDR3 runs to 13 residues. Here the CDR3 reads CASSFSSGETQYF. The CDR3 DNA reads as TGTGCCAGCAGCTTCAGTAGCGGAGAGACCCAGTACTTC.

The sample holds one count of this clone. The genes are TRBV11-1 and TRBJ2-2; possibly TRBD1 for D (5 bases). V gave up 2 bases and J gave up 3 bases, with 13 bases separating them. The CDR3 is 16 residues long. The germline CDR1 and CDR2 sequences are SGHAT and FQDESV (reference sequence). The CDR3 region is CASSLQGASDTGELFF. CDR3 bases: TGTGCCAGCAGCTTACAGGGTGCGTCGGACACCGGGGAGCTGTTTTTT.

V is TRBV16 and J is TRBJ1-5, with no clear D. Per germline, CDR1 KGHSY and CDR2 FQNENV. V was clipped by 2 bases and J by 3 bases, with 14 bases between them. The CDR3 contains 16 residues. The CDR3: CASSQQKAVLNQPQHF. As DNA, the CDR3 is TGTGCCAGCAGCCAACAGAAAGCCGTCCTCAATCAGCCCCAGCATTTT.

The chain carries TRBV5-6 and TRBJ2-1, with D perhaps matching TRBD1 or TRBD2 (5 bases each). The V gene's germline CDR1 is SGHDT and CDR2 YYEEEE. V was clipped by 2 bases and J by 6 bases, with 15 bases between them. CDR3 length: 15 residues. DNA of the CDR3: TGTGCCAGCAGCTTAGGGACGCTCACTTCCAATGAGCAGTTCTTC. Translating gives CASSLGTLTSNEQFF.

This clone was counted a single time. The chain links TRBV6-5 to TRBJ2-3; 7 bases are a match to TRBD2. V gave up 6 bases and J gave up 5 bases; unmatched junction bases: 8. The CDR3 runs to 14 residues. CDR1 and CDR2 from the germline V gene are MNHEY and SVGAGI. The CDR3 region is CASSFAGAGDTQYF. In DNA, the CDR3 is TGTGCCAGCAGCTTTGCGGGAGCTGGAGATACGCAGTATTTT.